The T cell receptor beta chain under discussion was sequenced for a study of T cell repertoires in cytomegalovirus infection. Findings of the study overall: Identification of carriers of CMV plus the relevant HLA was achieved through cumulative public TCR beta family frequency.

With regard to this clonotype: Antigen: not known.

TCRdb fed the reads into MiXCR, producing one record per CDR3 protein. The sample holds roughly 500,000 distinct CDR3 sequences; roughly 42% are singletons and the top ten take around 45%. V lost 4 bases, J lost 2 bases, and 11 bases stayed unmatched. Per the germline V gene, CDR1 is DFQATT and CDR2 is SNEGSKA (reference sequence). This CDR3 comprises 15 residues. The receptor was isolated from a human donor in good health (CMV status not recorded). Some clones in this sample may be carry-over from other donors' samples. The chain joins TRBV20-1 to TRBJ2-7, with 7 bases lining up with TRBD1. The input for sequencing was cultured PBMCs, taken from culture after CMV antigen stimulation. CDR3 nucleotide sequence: TGCAGTGCTATTTCCGGGGACAGTTCAACCTACGAGCAGTACTTC. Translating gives CSAISGDSSTYEQYF.